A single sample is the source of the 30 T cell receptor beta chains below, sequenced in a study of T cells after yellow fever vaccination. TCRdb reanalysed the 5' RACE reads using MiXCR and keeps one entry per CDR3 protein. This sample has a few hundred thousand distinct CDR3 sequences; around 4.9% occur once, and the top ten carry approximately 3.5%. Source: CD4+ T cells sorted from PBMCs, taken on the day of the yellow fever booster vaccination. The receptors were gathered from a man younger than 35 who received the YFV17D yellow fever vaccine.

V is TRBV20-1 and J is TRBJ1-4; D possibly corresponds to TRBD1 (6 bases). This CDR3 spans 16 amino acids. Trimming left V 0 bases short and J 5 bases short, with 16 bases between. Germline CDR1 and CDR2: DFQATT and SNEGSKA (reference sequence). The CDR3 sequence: CSAREGGQGLNEKLFF. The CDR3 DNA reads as TGCAGTGCTAGAGAGGGGGGGCAGGGACTAAATGAAAAACTGTTTTTT.

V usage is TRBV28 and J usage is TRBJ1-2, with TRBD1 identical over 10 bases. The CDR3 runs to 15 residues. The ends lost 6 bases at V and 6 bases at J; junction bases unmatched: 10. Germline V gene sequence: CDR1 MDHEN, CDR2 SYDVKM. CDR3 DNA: TGTGCCAGCAGCTCTCCGGGACAGGGGACCCATGGCTACACCTTC. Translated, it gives CASSSPGQGTHGYTF.

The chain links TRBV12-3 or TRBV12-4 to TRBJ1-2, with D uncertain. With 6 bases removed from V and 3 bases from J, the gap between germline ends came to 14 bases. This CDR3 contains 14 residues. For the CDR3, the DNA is TGTGCCAGCAGGTCCGCAGGAGCCTACTATGGCTACACCTTC. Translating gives CASRSAGAYYGYTF.

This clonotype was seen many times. CDR3 bases: TGCGCCAGCAGCCAAGATAGTCGGGAGAACTATGGCTACACCTTC. This encodes CASSQDSRENYGYTF. The chain is built from TRBV4-3 and TRBJ1-2; D gene uncertain. CDR1 and CDR2 (germline): LGHNA, YSLEER. The CDR3 is 15 amino acids. V dropped 0 bases and J dropped 2 bases, with 10 bases sitting between them.

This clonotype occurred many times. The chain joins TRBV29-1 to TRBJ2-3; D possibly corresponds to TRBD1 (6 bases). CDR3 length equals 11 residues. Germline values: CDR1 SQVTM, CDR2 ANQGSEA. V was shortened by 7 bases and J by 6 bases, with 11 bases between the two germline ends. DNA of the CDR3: TGCAGCGCCGCAGGGGAGGATACGCAGTATTTT. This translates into CSAAGEDTQYF.

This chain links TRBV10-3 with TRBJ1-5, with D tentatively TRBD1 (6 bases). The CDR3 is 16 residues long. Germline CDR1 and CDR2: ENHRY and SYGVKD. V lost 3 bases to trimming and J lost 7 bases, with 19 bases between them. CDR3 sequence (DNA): TGTGCCATCAGTGATTCAGTCCGGGACAAAAGACAGCCCCAGCATTTT. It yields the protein CAISDSVRDKRQPQHF.

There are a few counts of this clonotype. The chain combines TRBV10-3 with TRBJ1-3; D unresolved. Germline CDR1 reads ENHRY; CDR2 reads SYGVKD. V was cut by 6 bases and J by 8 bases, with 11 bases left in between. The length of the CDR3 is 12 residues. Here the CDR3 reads CAISAARDTIYF. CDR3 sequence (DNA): TGTGCCATCAGCGCCGCGCGTGACACCATATATTTT.

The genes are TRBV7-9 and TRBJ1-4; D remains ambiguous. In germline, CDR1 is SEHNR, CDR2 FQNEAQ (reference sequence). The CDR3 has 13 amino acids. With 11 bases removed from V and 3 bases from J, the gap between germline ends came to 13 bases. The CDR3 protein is CAGRSDANEKLFF. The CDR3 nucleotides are TGTGCCGGACGTAGTGACGCTAATGAAAAACTGTTTTTT.

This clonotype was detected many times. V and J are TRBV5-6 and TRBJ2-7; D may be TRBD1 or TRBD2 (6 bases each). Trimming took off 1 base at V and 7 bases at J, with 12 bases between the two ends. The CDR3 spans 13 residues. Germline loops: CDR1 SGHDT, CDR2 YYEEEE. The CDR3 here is CASSLPGAREQYV. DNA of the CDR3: TGTGCCAGCAGCTTGCCGGGGGCGCGAGAGCAGTACGTC.

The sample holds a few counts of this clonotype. In nucleotides, the CDR3 is TGTGCCAGCAATTCCCAGGGGGCTCTGGAGACCCAGTACTTC. Translating gives CASNSQGALETQYF. This chain joins TRBV6-1 and TRBJ2-5, with TRBD1 matching over 8 bases. Germline V lookup: CDR1 MNHNS, CDR2 SASEGT. The CDR3 totals 14 residues. V lost 7 bases and J lost 5; bases outside the gene matches: 9.

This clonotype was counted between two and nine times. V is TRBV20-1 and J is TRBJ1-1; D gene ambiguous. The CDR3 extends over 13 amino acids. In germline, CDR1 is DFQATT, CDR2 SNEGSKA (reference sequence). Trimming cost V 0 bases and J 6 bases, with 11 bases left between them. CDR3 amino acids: CSARDQEFAEAFF. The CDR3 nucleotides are TGCAGTGCTAGAGACCAGGAGTTCGCTGAAGCTTTCTTT.

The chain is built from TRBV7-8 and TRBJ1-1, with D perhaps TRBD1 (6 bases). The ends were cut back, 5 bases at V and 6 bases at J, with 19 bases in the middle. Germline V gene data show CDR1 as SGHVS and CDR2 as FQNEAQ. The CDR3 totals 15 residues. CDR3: CASSPIVRGGAEAFF. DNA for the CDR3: TGTGCCAGCAGCCCTATTGTCAGGGGAGGTGCTGAAGCTTTCTTT.

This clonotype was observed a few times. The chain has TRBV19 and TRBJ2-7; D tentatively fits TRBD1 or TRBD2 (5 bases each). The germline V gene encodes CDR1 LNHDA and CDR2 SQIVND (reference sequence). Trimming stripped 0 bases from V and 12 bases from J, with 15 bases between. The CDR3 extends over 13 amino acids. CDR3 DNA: TGTGCCAGTAGTATAGATCGACGGACTGACAGGTACTTC. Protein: CASSIDRRTDRYF.

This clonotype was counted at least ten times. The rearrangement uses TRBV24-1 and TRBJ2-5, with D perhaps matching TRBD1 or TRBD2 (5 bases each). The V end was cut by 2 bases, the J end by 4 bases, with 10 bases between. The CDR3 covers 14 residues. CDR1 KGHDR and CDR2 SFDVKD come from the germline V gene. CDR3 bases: TGTGCCACCAGTGATTCCCGGGACGCAGAGACCCAGTACTTC. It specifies CATSDSRDAETQYF.

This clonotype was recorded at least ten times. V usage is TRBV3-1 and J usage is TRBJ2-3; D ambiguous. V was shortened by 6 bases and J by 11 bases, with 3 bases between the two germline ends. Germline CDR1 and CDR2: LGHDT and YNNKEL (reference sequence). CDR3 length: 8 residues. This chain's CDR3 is CASREQYF. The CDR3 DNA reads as TGTGCCAGCAGGGAGCAGTATTTT.

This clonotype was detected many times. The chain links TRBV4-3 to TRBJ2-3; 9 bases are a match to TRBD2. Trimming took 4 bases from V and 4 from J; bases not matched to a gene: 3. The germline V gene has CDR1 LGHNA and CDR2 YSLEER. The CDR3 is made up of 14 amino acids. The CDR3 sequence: CASSPRGGPDTQYF. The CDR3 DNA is TGCGCCAGCAGCCCGCGGGGGGGCCCAGATACGCAGTATTTT.

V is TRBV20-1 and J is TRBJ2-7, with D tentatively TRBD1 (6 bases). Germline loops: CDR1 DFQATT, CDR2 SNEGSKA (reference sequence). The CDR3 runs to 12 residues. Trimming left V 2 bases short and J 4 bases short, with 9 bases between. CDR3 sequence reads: CSARYRAYEQYF. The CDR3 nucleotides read TGCAGTGCTAGATACAGGGCTTACGAGCAGTACTTC.

CDR3: CASSGGTVIPDTQYF. The CDR3 DNA follows: TGTGCCAGCAGCGGCGGGACCGTTATACCAGATACGCAGTATTTT. This chain uses TRBV7-9 with TRBJ2-3, with a possible D match to TRBD2 (6 bases). Germline V lookup: CDR1 SEHNR, CDR2 FQNEAQ (reference sequence). This CDR3 contains 15 residues. V was trimmed by 5 bases and J by 4 bases, leaving 16 bases between them.

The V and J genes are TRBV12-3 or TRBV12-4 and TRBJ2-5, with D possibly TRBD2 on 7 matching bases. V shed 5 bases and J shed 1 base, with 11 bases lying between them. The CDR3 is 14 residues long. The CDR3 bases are TGTGCCAGCAGTCGAGGGGGGGCCCAAGAGACCCAGTACTTC. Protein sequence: CASSRGGAQETQYF.

The CDR3 sequence is CASSQDWSSGGRDTQYF. CDR3 nucleotides: TGTGCCAGCAGCCAAGATTGGTCTAGCGGGGGAAGGGATACGCAGTATTTT. The rearrangement links TRBV4-2 to TRBJ2-3, with 10 positions matching TRBD2. From germline, CDR1 is LGHNA and CDR2 YNFKEQ. CDR3 length: 17 amino acids. The ends lost 0 bases at V and 6 bases at J; junction bases unmatched: 9.

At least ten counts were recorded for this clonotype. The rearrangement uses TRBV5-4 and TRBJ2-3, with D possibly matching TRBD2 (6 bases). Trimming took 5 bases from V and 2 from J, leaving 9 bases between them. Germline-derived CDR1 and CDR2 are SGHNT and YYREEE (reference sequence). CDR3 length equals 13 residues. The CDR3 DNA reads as TGTGCCAGCAGGGGGACTTACACAGATACGCAGTATTTT. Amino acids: CASRGTYTDTQYF.

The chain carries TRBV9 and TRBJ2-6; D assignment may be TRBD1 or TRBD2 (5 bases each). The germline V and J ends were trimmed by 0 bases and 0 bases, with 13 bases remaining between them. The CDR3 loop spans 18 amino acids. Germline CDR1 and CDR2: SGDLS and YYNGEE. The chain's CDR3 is CASSVAGASYSGANVLTF. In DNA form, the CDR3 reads TGTGCCAGCAGCGTAGCCGGGGCGTCCTACTCTGGGGCCAACGTCCTGACTTTC.

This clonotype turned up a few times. The CDR3: CASSKTSGHYNEQFF. The CDR3 DNA follows: TGTGCCAGCAGCAAAACTAGCGGGCACTACAATGAGCAGTTCTTC. V gene TRBV9 combines with J gene TRBJ2-1, with TRBD2 matching 9 bases. The CDR3 extends over 15 amino acids. V was clipped by 4 bases and J by 3 bases; unmatched bases: 5. The germline CDR1 and CDR2 sequences are SGDLS and YYNGEE. Supplemented by reference TRBV9 and TRBJ2-1, the full variable domain reads DSGVTQTPKHLITATGQRVTLRCSPRSGDLSVYWYQQSLDQGLQFLIQYYNGEERAKGNILERFSAQQFPDLHSELNLSSLELGDSALYFCASSKTSGHYNEQFFGPGTRLTVL.

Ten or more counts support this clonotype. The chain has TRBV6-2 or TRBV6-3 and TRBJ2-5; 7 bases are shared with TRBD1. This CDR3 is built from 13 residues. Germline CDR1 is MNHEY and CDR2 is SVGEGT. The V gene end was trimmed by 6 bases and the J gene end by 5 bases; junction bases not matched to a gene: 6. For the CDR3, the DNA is TGTGCCAGCAGCGACAGGGTGCGGGAGACCCAGTACTTC. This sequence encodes CASSDRVRETQYF.

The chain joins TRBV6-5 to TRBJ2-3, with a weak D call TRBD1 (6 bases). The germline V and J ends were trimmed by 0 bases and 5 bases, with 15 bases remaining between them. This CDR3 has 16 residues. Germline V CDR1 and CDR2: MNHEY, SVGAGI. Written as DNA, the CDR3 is TGTGCCAGCAGTTACTCGGGGCAGGGGCGAATAGATACGCAGTATTTT. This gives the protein CASSYSGQGRIDTQYF.

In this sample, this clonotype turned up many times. CDR3 amino acids: CAISESPFRTSGGTDTQYF. CDR3 in DNA: TGTGCCATCAGTGAGTCTCCATTCCGGACTAGCGGGGGGACAGATACGCAGTATTTT. The genes are TRBV10-3 and TRBJ2-3; 14 bases are a match to TRBD2. V trimming: 0 bases; J trimming: 3 bases; junction bases outside the gene matches: 8. Germline V gene lookup returns CDR1 ENHRY and CDR2 SYGVKD. CDR3 size: 19 residues.

CDR3 loop: CSARKASGVETQYF. The CDR3 coding sequence is TGCAGTGCTAGAAAGGCTAGCGGGGTTGAGACCCAGTACTTC. This chain links TRBV20-1 with TRBJ2-5, with 9 bases identical to TRBD2. With 2 bases clipped from V and 5 bases from J, the junction kept 6 bases outside the gene matches. This CDR3 comprises 14 residues. Per the germline V gene, CDR1 is DFQATT and CDR2 is SNEGSKA (reference sequence).

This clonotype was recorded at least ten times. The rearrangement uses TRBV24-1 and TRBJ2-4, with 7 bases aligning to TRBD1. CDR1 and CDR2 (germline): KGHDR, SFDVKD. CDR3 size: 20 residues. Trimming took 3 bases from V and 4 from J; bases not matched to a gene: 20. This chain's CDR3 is CATSDPHRDSEDTKKNIQYF. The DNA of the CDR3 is TGTGCCACCAGTGATCCGCACCGGGACAGCGAAGATACCAAAAAAAACATTCAGTACTTC.

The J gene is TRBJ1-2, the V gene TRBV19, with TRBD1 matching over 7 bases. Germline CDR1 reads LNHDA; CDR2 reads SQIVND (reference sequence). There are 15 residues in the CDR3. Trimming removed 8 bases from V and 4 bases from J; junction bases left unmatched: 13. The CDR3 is CASRTPGQRIYGYTF. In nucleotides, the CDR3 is TGTGCCAGTCGCACCCCGGGACAGCGAATCTATGGCTACACCTTC.

The CDR3 region is CASSKTGYQPQHF. Here the CDR3 DNA reads TGTGCCAGCAGCAAAACAGGGTATCAGCCCCAGCATTTT. The chain joins TRBV4-2 to TRBJ1-5, with TRBD1 as a possible D gene (6 bases). The V gene lost 5 bases and the J gene lost 5 bases, with 10 bases spanning the gap. There are 13 residues in the CDR3. Germline CDR1 reads LGHNA; CDR2 reads YNFKEQ.